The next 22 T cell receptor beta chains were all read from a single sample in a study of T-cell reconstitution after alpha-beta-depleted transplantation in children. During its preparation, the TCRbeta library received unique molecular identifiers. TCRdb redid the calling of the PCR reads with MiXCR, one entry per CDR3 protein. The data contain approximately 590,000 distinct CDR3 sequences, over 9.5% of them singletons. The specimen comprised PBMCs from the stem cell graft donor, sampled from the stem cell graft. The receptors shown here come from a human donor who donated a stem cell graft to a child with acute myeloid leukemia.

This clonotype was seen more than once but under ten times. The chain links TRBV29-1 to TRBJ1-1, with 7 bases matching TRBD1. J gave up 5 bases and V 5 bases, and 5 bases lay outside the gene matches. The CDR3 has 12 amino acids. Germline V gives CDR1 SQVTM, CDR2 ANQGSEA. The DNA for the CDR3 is TGCAGCGTTCGCAGGGGGGAAACTGAAGCTTTCTTT. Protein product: CSVRRGETEAFF. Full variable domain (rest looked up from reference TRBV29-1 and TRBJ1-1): SAVISQKPSRDICQRGTSLTIQCQVDSQVTMMFWYRQQPGQSLTLIATANQGSEATYESGFVIDKFPISRPNLTFSTLTVSNMSPEDSSIYLCSVRRGETEAFFGQGTRLTVV.

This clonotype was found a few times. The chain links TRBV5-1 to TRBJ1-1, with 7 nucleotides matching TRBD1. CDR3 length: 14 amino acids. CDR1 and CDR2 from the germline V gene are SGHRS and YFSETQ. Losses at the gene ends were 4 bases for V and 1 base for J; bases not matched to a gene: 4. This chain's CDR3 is CASSHGTANTEAFF. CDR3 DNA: TGCGCCAGCAGCCACGGGACAGCGAACACTGAAGCTTTCTTT.

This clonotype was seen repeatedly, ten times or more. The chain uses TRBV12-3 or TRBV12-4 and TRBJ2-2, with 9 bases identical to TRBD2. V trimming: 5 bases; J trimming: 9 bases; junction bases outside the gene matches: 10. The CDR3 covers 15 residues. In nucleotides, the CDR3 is TGTGCCAGCAGTCCACGCTCGACTAGCGGCCGGGAGCTGTTTTTT. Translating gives CASSPRSTSGRELFF.

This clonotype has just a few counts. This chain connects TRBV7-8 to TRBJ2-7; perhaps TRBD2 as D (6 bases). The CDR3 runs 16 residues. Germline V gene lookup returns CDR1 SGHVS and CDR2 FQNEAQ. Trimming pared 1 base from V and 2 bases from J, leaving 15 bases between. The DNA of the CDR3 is TGTGCCAGCAGCTTAGATACTAGCTCAATACCCTACGAGCAGTACTTC. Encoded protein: CASSLDTSSIPYEQYF.

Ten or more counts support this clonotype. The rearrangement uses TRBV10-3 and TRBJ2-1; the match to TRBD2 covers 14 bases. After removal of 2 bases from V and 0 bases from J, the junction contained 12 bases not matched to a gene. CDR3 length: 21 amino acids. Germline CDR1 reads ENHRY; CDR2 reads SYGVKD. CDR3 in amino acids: CAISEPTGTSGRMSSYNEQFF. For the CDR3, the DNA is TGTGCCATCAGTGAGCCGACCGGGACTAGCGGGAGAATGAGCTCCTACAATGAGCAGTTCTTC.

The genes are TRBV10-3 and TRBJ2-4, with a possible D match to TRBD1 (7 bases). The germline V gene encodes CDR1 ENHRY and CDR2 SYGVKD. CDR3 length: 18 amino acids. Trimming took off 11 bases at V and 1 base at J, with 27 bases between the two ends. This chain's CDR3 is CASQGETGARWAKNIQYF. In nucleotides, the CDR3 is TGTGCCTCCCAGGGGGAAACGGGAGCGAGGTGGGCCAAAAACATTCAGTACTTC.

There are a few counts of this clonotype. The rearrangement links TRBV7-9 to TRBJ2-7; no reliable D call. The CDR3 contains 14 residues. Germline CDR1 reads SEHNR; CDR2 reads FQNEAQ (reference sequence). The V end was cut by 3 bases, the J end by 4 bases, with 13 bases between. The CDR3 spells CASSFGRTDYEQYF. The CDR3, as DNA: TGTGCCAGCAGCTTCGGACGGACCGATTACGAGCAGTACTTC.

The CDR3 bases are TGCGCCAGCAGCCCCCTAGCGGGAGGCTATGAGCAGTTCTTC. It is translated as CASSPLAGGYEQFF. The chain joins TRBV5-1 to TRBJ2-1, with TRBD2 identical over 11 bases. Germline V lookup: CDR1 SGHRS, CDR2 YFSETQ. Trimming cost V 4 bases and J 8 bases; bases outside gene matches: 5. The CDR3 covers 14 residues.

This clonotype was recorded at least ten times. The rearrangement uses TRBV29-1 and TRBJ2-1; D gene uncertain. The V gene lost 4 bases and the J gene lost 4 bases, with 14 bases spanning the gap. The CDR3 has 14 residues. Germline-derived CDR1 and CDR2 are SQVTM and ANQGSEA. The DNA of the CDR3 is TGCAGCGTTGCCGGTACCCTCCCATACAATGAGCAGTTCTTC. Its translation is CSVAGTLPYNEQFF.

CDR3 in amino acids: CASSLGQGSSYNEQFF. The CDR3 DNA reads as TGCGCCAGCAGCTTGGGACAGGGGAGCTCCTACAATGAGCAGTTCTTC. This chain uses TRBV5-1 with TRBJ2-1; 8 positions match TRBD1. The V gene end was trimmed by 0 bases and the J gene end by 0 bases; junction bases not matched to a gene: 2. Per germline, CDR1 SGHRS and CDR2 YFSETQ. The CDR3 is 16 amino acids.

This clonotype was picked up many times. The CDR3 DNA reads TGCAGTGCTAGAGACCGAGCCCAGGGTTTCTACGAGCAGTACTTC. The encoded protein is CSARDRAQGFYEQYF. The chain couples TRBV20-1 to TRBJ2-7, with a weak D call TRBD1 (5 bases). Germline CDR1 DFQATT, CDR2 SNEGSKA (reference sequence). Trimming removed 0 bases from V and 3 bases from J, with 15 bases in between. The CDR3 consists of 15 residues.

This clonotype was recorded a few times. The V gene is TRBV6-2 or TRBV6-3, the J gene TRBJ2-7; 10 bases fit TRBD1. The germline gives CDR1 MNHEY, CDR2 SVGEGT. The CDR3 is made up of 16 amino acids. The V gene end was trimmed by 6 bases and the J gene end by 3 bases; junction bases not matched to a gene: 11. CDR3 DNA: TGTGCCAGCAGCTTCCGTGGGGGACAGGGGTACTACGAGCAGTACTTC. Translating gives CASSFRGGQGYYEQYF.

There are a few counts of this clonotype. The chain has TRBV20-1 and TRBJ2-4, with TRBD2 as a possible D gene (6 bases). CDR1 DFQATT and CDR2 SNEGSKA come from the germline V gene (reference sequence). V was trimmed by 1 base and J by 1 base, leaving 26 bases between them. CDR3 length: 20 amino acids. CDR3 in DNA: TGCAGTGCTAGAGCGGTAGCGGCGGGATACGGGGTGGGGGCCAAAAACATTCAGTACTTC. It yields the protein CSARAVAAGYGVGAKNIQYF.

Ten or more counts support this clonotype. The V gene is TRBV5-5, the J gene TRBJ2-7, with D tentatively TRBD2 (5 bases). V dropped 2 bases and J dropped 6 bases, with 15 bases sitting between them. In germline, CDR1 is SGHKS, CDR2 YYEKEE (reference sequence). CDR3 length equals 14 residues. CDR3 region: CASSFLEGWGEQYF. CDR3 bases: TGTGCCAGCAGCTTTCTTGAGGGATGGGGCGAGCAGTACTTC.

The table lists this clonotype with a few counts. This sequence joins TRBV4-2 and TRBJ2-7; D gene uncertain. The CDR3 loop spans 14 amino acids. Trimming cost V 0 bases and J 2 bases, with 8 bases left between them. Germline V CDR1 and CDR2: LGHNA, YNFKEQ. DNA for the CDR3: TGTGCCAGCAGCCAAGAAACCAATACCTACGAGCAGTACTTC. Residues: CASSQETNTYEQYF.

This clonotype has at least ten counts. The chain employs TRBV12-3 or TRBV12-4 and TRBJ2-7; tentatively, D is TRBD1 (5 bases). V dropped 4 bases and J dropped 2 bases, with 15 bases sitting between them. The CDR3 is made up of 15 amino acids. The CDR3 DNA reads TGTGCCAGCAGTTATTCGCCACAAGGGGCCTACGAGCAGTACTTC. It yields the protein CASSYSPQGAYEQYF.

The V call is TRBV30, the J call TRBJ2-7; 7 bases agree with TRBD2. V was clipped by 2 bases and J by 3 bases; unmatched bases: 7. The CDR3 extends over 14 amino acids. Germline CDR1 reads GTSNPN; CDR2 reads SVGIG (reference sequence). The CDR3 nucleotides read TGTGCCTGGAGTACGCAAGCGGGGAGCTACGAGCAGTACTTC. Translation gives CAWSTQAGSYEQYF.

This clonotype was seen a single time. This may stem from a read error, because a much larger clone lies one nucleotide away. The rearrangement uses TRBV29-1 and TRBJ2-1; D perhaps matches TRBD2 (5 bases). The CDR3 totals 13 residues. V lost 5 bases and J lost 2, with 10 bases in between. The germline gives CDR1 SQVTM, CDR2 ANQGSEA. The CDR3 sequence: CSVKPSPYNEQFF. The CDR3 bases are TGCAGCGTTAAACCTAGCCCCTACAATGAGCAGTTCTTC.

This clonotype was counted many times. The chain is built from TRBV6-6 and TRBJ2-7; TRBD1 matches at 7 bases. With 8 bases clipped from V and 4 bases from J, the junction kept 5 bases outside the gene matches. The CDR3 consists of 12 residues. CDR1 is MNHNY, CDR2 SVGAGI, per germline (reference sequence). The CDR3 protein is CASGDSKYEQYF. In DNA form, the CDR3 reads TGTGCCAGCGGGGACAGTAAATACGAGCAGTACTTC.

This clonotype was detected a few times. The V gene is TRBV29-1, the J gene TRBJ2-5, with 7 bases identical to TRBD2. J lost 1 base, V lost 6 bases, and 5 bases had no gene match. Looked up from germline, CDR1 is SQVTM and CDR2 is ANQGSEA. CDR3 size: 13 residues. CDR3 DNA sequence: TGCAGCGTGGACTCTAGCGGCCAAGAGACCCAGTACTTC. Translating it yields CSVDSSGQETQYF.

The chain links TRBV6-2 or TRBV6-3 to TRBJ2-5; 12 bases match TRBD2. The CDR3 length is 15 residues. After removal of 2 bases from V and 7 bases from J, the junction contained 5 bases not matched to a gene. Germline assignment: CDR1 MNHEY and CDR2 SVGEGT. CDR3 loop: CASSYETSGRRTQYF. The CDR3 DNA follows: TGTGCCAGCAGTTACGAGACTAGCGGGAGACGGACCCAGTACTTC.

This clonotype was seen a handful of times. For the CDR3, the DNA is TGTGCCAGCAGAGGACAGGGGCCTAAGACCACTAGCGGGAGTCCCTACGAGCAGTACTTC. This translates into CASRGQGPKTTSGSPYEQYF. The chain has TRBV2 and TRBJ2-7, with 11 bases lining up with TRBD2. The CDR3 spans 20 residues. J lost 2 bases, V lost 6 bases, and 21 bases had no gene match. Germline CDR1 reads SNHLY; CDR2 reads FYNNEI.